This T cell receptor beta chain is drawn from a study of shared clonotypes between healthy human individuals. CD8 cells classed as naive were CD45RO-negative and positively selected for CCR7, excluding terminally differentiated effector memory CD45RA+ cells. Looked up from germline, CDR1 is LNHNV and CDR2 is YYDKDF (reference sequence). This CDR3 is built from 19 residues. V shed 2 bases, J shed 0 bases, and the junction held 12 bases outside the gene matches. Assay: immunoSEQ multiplex PCR; the TCRdb copy retains only in-frame clones and omits some. This table has millions of clones, about 92% appearing once.

This chain links TRBV15 with TRBJ2-7; TRBD2 aligns across 11 bases. The TCR sequence derives from a man between 18 and 29 years old in good health. Some clones in this sample may be carry-over from other donors' samples. Sequencing was done on a sample of naive CD8+ T cells from PBMCs. This chain's CDR3 is CATSRYSGTSGLASYEQYF. The CDR3 DNA reads TGTGCCACCAGCAGATACTCCGGGACTAGCGGCCTCGCCTCCTACGAGCAGTACTTC.